This passage covers 20 T cell receptor beta chains from one sample sequenced in a study of lymphopenia after photon versus proton radiotherapy. The assay was immunoSEQ multiplex PCR, and TCRdb's table has in-frame clones only and misses some. The sample lists around 30,000 clones; roughly 89% were seen once. Here the sequenced sample was peripheral blood, taken from a patient treated with proton-based radiotherapy. The origin of the receptors is a woman in her 70s with pancreatic cancer. Some clones in this sample may be carry-over from other donors' samples.

V and J are TRBV29-1 and TRBJ1-1; perhaps TRBD1 as D (6 bases). The germline V gene encodes CDR1 SQVTM and CDR2 ANQGSEA. V lost 4 bases and J 4 bases, leaving 13 bases between the germline ends. The CDR3 has 13 amino acids. CDR3 DNA sequence: TGCAGCGTTGTATCCAGGGGCGGCACTGAAGCTTTCTTT. Encoded protein: CSVVSRGGTEAFF.

This chain joins TRBV5-1 and TRBJ2-5; possible D gene TRBD1, 6 bases. The J call may not be correct, given that the DNA end is closer to TRBJ2-7. The CDR3 extends over 14 amino acids. Germline assignment: CDR1 SGHRS and CDR2 YFSETQ. In nucleotides, the CDR3 is TGCGCCAGCAGCCCTCAGGGGTTGACCTACGAGCAGTACTTC. Encoded protein: CASSPQGLTYEQYF.

This clone was picked up a small number of times. The genes are TRBV10-1 and TRBJ2-2, with D possibly TRBD1 on 6 matching bases. This CDR3 region has 12 residues. Germline CDR1 WNHNN, CDR2 SYGVQD (reference sequence). Trimming removed 8 bases at V and 3 bases at J, with 7 bases between. CDR3 in amino acids: CASGTYTGELFF. The CDR3 DNA sequence: TGCGCCAGCGGGACATACACCGGGGAGCTGTTTTTT.

The genes are TRBV19 and TRBJ2-6; D is possibly TRBD1 (5 bases). The CDR3 has 14 amino acids. The V gene lost 7 bases and the J gene lost 2 bases, with 9 bases spanning the gap. Per germline, CDR1 LNHDA and CDR2 SQIVND (reference sequence). The CDR3 DNA reads TGTGCCAGTATGGGGCAGCCTGGGGCCAACGTCCTGACTTTC. Its protein product is CASMGQPGANVLTF.

The chain combines TRBV19 with TRBJ2-1; 8 bases map to TRBD2. This CDR3 is 16 amino acids long. Germline V lookup: CDR1 LNHDA, CDR2 SQIVND (reference sequence). J gave up 7 bases and V 3 bases, and 11 bases lay outside the gene matches. The CDR3 nucleotides are TGTGCCAGTAGTATCAGGTTGTTCCCGGGAGGGAATGAGCAGTTCTTC. Its translation is CASSIRLFPGGNEQFF.

The chain is built from TRBV20-1 and TRBJ2-7, with no clear D. V was pared by 5 bases and J by 3 bases, with 8 bases between. Germline V lookup: CDR1 DFQATT, CDR2 SNEGSKA (reference sequence). This CDR3 has 11 residues. CDR3 region: CSAGPYYEQYF. The CDR3 region has the DNA TGCAGTGCTGGACCGTACTACGAGCAGTACTTC.

V and J are TRBV28 and TRBJ2-2; 11 bases line up with TRBD2. CDR3 length: 23 residues. With V trimmed by 1 base and J by 1 base, 20 bases remained unmatched. From germline, CDR1 is MDHEN and CDR2 SYDVKM. In nucleotides, the CDR3 is TGTGCCAGCAGTTTATCGGACAGGGGAATAGGACTAGCGGGTCCGCGGAACACCGGGGAGCTGTTTTTT. Its translation is CASSLSDRGIGLAGPRNTGELFF. Drawing the rest from reference TRBV28 and TRBJ2-2, the complete variable domain is DVKVTQSSRYLVKRTGEKVFLECVQDMDHENMFWYRQDPGLGLRLIYFSYDVKMKEKGDIPEGYSVSREKKERFSLILESASTNQTSMYLCASSLSDRGIGLAGPRNTGELFFGEGSRLTVL.

The chain links TRBV6-1 to TRBJ2-7; the match to TRBD2 covers 14 bases. V dropped 8 bases and J dropped 7; count of bases not matched to a gene: 4. Germline V CDR1 and CDR2: MNHNS, SASEGT. CDR3 length: 13 residues. The DNA of the CDR3 is TGTGCCAGCCGACTAGCGGGAGGGATAGAGCAGTACTTC. Translation gives CASRLAGGIEQYF.

The chain couples TRBV11-2 to TRBJ1-6; possible D gene TRBD1, 5 bases. The CDR3 sequence is 14 residues long. Trimming shortened V by 4 bases and J by 7 bases, and 11 bases separated the two germline ends. Per germline, CDR1 SGHAT and CDR2 FQNNGV. This CDR3 reads CASSWGGGNSPLHF. The CDR3 DNA is TGTGCCAGCAGCTGGGGGGGTGGGAATTCACCCCTCCACTTT.

The chain uses TRBV23-1 and TRBJ2-5, with D tentatively TRBD2 (6 bases). TRBV23-1 is an ORF, and what it does is uncertain. Trimming left V 2 bases short and J 7 bases short, with 17 bases between. This CDR3 is 15 amino acids long. CDR3 region: CASSQPLDYDRTQYF. For the CDR3, the DNA is TGCGCCAGCAGTCAACCTTTGGACTATGATAGGACCCAGTACTTC.

This clone was counted between two and nine times. The chain has TRBV19 and TRBJ1-1, with 7 bases fitting TRBD1. The CDR3 extends over 16 amino acids. CDR1 and CDR2 (germline): LNHDA, SQIVND (reference sequence). V lost 5 bases and J lost 3; bases outside the gene matches: 12. CDR3 loop: CASSRSAGRGDTEAFF. As DNA, the CDR3 is TGTGCCAGTAGTCGTTCCGCCGGCAGGGGGGACACTGAAGCTTTCTTT.

The genes are TRBV18 and TRBJ1-1, with TRBD1 matching over 9 bases. Germline CDR1 reads KGHSH; CDR2 reads LQKENI. The V gene end was trimmed by 1 base and the J gene end by 1 base; junction bases not matched to a gene: 7. The CDR3 is made up of 17 amino acids. CDR3: CASSPRVPGQGNTEAFF. CDR3 sequence (DNA): TGTGCCAGCTCACCACGCGTCCCGGGACAGGGGAACACTGAAGCTTTCTTT.

The CDR3 coding sequence is TGTGCCAGCAGGCGCTCGACAGAACCTAACTATGGCTACACCTTC. Translating it yields CASRRSTEPNYGYTF. The chain joins TRBV27 to TRBJ1-2; maybe TRBD1 (5 bases). Per germline, CDR1 MNHEY and CDR2 SMNVEV (reference sequence). CDR3 size: 15 residues. Trimming took 6 bases from V and 0 from J, leaving 14 bases between them.

J is TRBJ2-3 and V is TRBV30; D may be TRBD2 (7 bases). V was shortened by 5 bases and J by 4 bases, with 19 bases between the two germline ends. Germline V CDR1 and CDR2: GTSNPN, SVGIG (reference sequence). The CDR3 loop spans 15 amino acids. CDR3 sequence (DNA): TGTGCCTGGGGAAGCGGAGGCGGGGGCCCAGATACGCAGTATTTT. The encoded protein is CAWGSGGGGPDTQYF.

The gene calls are TRBV6-1 and TRBJ2-5, with 7 bases aligning to TRBD1. The germline gives CDR1 MNHNS, CDR2 SASEGT. The CDR3 has 14 residues. J gave up 5 bases and V 2 bases, and 5 bases lay outside the gene matches. This chain's CDR3 is CASSEQGVGETQYF. The CDR3 bases are TGTGCCAGCAGTGAACAGGGGGTAGGGGAGACCCAGTACTTC.

The gene calls are TRBV5-1 and TRBJ2-2; D not resolved. CDR3 length equals 15 residues. Per germline, CDR1 SGHRS and CDR2 YFSETQ. V shed 2 bases and J shed 1 base, with 9 bases lying between them. CDR3 in amino acids: CASSLSAKNTGELFF. CDR3 bases: TGCGCCAGCAGCTTAAGTGCCAAGAACACCGGGGAGCTGTTTTTT.

The chain is built from TRBV10-2 and TRBJ2-3; D remains unclear. V gave up 4 bases and J gave up 2 bases, with 10 bases separating them. This CDR3 region has 14 residues. The germline V gene encodes CDR1 WSHSY and CDR2 SAAADI. The CDR3, as DNA: TGCGCCAGCAGTGTCTCCCCGCCCACAGATACGCAGTATTTT. Amino acids: CASSVSPPTDTQYF.

The J gene is TRBJ2-1, the V gene TRBV5-1; either TRBD1 or TRBD2 may supply D (5 bases each). The germline CDR1 and CDR2 sequences are SGHRS and YFSETQ. This CDR3 comprises 15 residues. With 0 bases removed from V and 4 bases from J, the gap between germline ends came to 11 bases. This CDR3 is CASSLVQGGYNEQFF. CDR3 bases: TGCGCCAGCAGCTTGGTCCAGGGCGGGTACAATGAGCAGTTCTTC.

This clone has only a few counts. The rearrangement links TRBV6-5 to TRBJ1-5; 8 nucleotides line up with TRBD1. The V and J ends lost 8 bases and 3 bases, in that order; junction bases with no gene match: 3. Germline V gene sequence: CDR1 MNHEY, CDR2 SVGAGI. The CDR3 loop spans 13 amino acids. This chain's CDR3 is CASSGGNNQPQHF. CDR3 coding DNA: TGTGCCAGCTCAGGGGGCAACAATCAGCCCCAGCATTTT.

The V and J genes are TRBV11-2 and TRBJ1-4; D is uncertain. The germline CDR1 and CDR2 sequences are SGHAT and FQNNGV. The germline V and J ends were trimmed by 3 bases and 8 bases, with 19 bases remaining between them. CDR3 length: 16 residues. The CDR3 bases are TGTGCCAGCAGCTTGCTCAGCCGGGTCCCTGGGGAAAAACTGTTTTTT. Translation: CASSLLSRVPGEKLFF.